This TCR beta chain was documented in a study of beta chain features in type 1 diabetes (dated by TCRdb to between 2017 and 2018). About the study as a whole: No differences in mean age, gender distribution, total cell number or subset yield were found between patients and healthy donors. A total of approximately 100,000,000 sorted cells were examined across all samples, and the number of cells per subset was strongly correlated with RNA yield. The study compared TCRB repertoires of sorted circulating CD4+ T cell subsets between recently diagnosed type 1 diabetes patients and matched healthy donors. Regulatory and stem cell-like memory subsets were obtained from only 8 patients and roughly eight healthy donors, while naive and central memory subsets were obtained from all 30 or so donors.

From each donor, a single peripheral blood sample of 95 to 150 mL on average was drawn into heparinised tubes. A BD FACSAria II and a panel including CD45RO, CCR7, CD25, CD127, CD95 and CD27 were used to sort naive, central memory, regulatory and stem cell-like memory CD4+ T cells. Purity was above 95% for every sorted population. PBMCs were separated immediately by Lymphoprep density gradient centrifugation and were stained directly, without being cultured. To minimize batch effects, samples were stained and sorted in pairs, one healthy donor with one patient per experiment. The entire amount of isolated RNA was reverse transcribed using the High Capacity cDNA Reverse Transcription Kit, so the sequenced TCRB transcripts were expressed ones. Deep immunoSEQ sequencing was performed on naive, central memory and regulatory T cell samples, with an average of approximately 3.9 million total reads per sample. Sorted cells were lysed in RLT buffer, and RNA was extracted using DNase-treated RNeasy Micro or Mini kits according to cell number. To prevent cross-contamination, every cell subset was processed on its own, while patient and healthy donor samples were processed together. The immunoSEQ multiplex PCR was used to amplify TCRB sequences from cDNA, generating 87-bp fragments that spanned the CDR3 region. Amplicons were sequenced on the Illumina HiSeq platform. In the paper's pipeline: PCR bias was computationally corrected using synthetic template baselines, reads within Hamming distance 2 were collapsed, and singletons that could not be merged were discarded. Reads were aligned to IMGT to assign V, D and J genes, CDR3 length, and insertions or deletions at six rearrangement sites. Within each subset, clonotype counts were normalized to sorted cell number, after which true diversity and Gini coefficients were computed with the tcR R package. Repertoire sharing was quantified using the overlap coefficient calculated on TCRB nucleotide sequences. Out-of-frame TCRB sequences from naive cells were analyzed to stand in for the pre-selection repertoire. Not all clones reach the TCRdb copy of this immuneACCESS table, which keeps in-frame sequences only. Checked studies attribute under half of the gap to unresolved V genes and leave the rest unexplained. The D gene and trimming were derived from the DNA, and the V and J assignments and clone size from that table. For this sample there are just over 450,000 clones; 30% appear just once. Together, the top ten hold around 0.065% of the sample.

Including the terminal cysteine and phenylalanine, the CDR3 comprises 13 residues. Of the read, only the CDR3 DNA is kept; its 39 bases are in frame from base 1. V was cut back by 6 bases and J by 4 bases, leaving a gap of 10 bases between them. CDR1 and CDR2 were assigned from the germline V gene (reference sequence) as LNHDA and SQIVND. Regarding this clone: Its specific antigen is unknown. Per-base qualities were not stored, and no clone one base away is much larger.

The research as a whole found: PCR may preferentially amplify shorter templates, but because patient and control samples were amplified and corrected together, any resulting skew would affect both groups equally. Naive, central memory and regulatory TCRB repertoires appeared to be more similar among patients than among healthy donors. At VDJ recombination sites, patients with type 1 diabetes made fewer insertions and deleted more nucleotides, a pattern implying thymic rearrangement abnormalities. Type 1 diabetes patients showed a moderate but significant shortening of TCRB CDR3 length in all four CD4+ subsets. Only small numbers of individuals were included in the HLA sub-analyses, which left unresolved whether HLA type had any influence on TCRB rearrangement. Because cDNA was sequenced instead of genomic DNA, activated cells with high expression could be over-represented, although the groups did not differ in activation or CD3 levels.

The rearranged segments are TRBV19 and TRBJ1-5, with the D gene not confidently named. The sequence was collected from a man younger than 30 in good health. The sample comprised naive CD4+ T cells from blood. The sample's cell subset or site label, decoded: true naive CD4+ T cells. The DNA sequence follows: TGTGCCAGTAGGAAAGATAGGAATCAGCCCCAGCATTTT. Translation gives CASRKDRNQPQHF.